These 31 T cell receptor beta chains came from one sample sequenced in a study of identical twins. MiXCR was run by TCRdb on the 5' RACE reads, yielding one entry per CDR3 protein. The repertoire consists of about 500,000 distinct CDR3 sequences, with roughly an eighth occurring once and the leading ten covering approximately 0.98%. These data were also filed under a second study, of yellow fever vaccine responses in identical twins.

Sequences were obtained from CD4+ T cells sorted from blood. The receptors come from a woman younger than 30 in good health.

This clonotype was found a few times. The chain joins TRBV20-1 to TRBJ2-3; 11 bases are shared with TRBD2. Germline-derived CDR1 and CDR2 are DFQATT and SNEGSKA (reference sequence). The CDR3 has 16 residues. Trimming took 4 bases from V and 1 from J; bases not matched to a gene: 7. The CDR3 DNA is TGCAGTGCTACTGTTCTAGCGGGGGGACGCACAGATACGCAGTATTTT. Protein: CSATVLAGGRTDTQYF.

In its sample, this clonotype was seen many times. This chain links TRBV12-3 or TRBV12-4 with TRBJ2-3; D ambiguous. Deletions cut 8 bases from V and 4 bases from J, with 10 bases between. The CDR3 loop spans 12 amino acids. The CDR3 here is CASRRAADTQYF. The DNA of the CDR3 is TGTGCCAGCCGCAGAGCAGCAGATACGCAGTATTTT.

The chain carries TRBV12-5 and TRBJ1-5, with 7 nucleotides matching TRBD1. The CDR3 is made up of 16 amino acids. V shed 7 bases, J shed 0 bases, and the junction held 9 bases outside the gene matches. Germline V gene sequence: CDR1 LGHNT, CDR2 FRNRAP. CDR3 nucleotides: TGTGCTAGTGAGGGACAGATGAGGGGTAGCAATCAGCCCCAGCATTTT. It encodes CASEGQMRGSNQPQHF.

The rearrangement uses TRBV12-3 or TRBV12-4 and TRBJ2-1; 7 bases map to TRBD2. The V gene end was trimmed by 2 bases and the J gene end by 15 bases; junction bases not matched to a gene: 7. CDR3 length: 12 residues. This CDR3 is CASSLSGRSPFF. CDR3 DNA sequence: TGTGCCAGCAGTTTATCCGGGAGGTCCCCGTTCTTC.

The chain employs TRBV7-3 and TRBJ2-4, with 14 positions matching TRBD2. The germline CDR1 and CDR2 sequences are SGHTA and FQGTGA. CDR3 size: 19 residues. V shed 10 bases and J 6 bases; nucleotides not matched to a gene: 20. The CDR3 DNA is TGTGCCATCTGTTTAGTCCCGAGACTAGCGGGAGGGCCCGGAAACATTCAGTACTTC. This gives the protein CAICLVPRLAGGPGNIQYF. Full variable domain (missing parts from reference TRBV7-3 and TRBJ2-4): GAGVSQTPSNKVTEKGKYVELRCDPISGHTALYWYRQSLGQGPEFLIYFQGTGAADDSGLPNDRFFAVRPEGSVSTLKIQRTERGDSAVYLCAICLVPRLAGGPGNIQYFGAGTRLSVL.

This clonotype was detected many times. CDR3 DNA sequence: TGCGCCAGCAGCTTGGCCCCTACCGGAGGGGCTGAAGCTTTCTTT. Its translation is CASSLAPTGGAEAFF. This rearrangement joins TRBV5-1 to TRBJ1-1; tentatively, D is TRBD1 (5 bases). CDR3 size: 15 residues. The germline V and J ends were trimmed by 0 bases and 6 bases, with 15 bases remaining between them. Germline assignment: CDR1 SGHRS and CDR2 YFSETQ.

This clonotype occurred a few times. This CDR3 is CASSYSDRDEAFF. The DNA for the CDR3 is TGTGCCAGCAGTTACTCGGACAGGGATGAAGCTTTCTTT. The V call is TRBV6-6, the J call TRBJ1-1; 8 bases are shared with TRBD1. The CDR3 has 13 residues. V trimming: 0 bases; J trimming: 7 bases; junction bases outside the gene matches: 1. The germline CDR1 and CDR2 sequences are MNHNY and SVGAGI (reference sequence).

V usage is TRBV4-1 and J usage is TRBJ1-2, with TRBD1 identical over 7 bases. Germline values: CDR1 MGHRA, CDR2 YSYEKL. J lost 2 bases, V lost 1 base, and 13 bases had no gene match. There are 18 residues in the CDR3. Here the CDR3 DNA reads TGCGCCAGCAGCCAAGGAGCTGGGGCACAGGGGAGAAACTATGGCTACACCTTC. As protein: CASSQGAGAQGRNYGYTF.

The chain uses TRBV20-1 and TRBJ2-7, with a tentative D call TRBD2 (5 bases). Trimming stripped 6 bases from V and 4 bases from J, with 16 bases between. In germline, CDR1 is DFQATT, CDR2 SNEGSKA (reference sequence). This CDR3 contains 13 residues. The chain's CDR3 is CSAPGSGIYEQYF. In DNA, the CDR3 is TGCAGTGCCCCCGGGTCGGGGATTTACGAGCAGTACTTC.

CDR3 residues: CAWSVRAGGEQFF. CDR3 bases: TGTGCCTGGAGTGTACGCGCAGGGGGTGAGCAGTTCTTC. V and J are TRBV30 and TRBJ2-1; TRBD1 aligns across 7 bases. Germline V gene sequence: CDR1 GTSNPN, CDR2 SVGIG (reference sequence). The CDR3 sequence is 13 residues long. V trimming: 0 bases; J trimming: 9 bases; junction bases outside the gene matches: 5.

The chain joins TRBV2 to TRBJ2-5; 15 bases are a match to TRBD2. The germline V gene encodes CDR1 SNHLY and CDR2 FYNNEI. The J segment lost 0 bases and the V segment lost 6 bases, leaving 8 bases of the junction unmatched. The CDR3 is 18 residues long. The CDR3 DNA reads as TGTGCCAGCAGGGACCCCGGGACTAGCGGGGGGTACCAAGAGACCCAGTACTTC. Its translation: CASRDPGTSGGYQETQYF.

This chain joins TRBV5-6 and TRBJ2-7, with 8 bases lining up with TRBD2. The CDR3 contains 15 residues. The V and J ends lost 0 bases and 6 bases, in that order; junction bases with no gene match: 8. Germline V gives CDR1 SGHDT, CDR2 YYEEEE. The CDR3 bases are TGTGCCAGCAGCTTGGGGGCTAGCGGGCAGACCGAGCAGTACTTC. Amino acids: CASSLGASGQTEQYF.

This clonotype has more than one count but fewer than ten. CDR3 loop: CAASIRGGEQYF. The CDR3 DNA is TGTGCAGCCAGCATACGGGGGGGCGAGCAGTACTTC. The V call is TRBV15, the J call TRBJ2-7; 8 bases align to TRBD2. This CDR3 has 12 residues. From germline, CDR1 is LNHNV and CDR2 YYDKDF (reference sequence).

This clonotype was observed a handful of times. The chain has TRBV18 and TRBJ1-3, with D uncertain. The germline V gene has CDR1 KGHSH and CDR2 LQKENI. V lost 3 bases and J lost 4, with 13 bases in between. The CDR3 loop spans 15 amino acids. The CDR3 spells CASSPGNLGGNTIYF. The DNA of the CDR3 is TGTGCCAGCTCACCGGGAAATTTAGGCGGAAACACCATATATTTT.

This clonotype occurred a few times. The V call is TRBV7-2, the J call TRBJ2-1; the match to TRBD2 covers 13 bases. V lost 5 bases, J lost 4 bases, and 5 bases stayed unmatched. The CDR3 spans 16 residues. In germline, CDR1 is SGHTA, CDR2 FQGNSA. The DNA of the CDR3 is TGTGCCAGCAGCCGTAGACTAGCGGGGGGATACAATGAGCAGTTCTTC. This encodes CASSRRLAGGYNEQFF.

The V gene is TRBV7-2, the J gene TRBJ2-5; D is possibly TRBD1 (5 bases). Trimming cost V 2 bases and J 5 bases, with 12 bases left between them. Germline values: CDR1 SGHTA, CDR2 FQGNSA. CDR3 length equals 14 residues. Here the CDR3 reads CASSLWGRAETQYF. The CDR3 bases are TGTGCCAGCAGCTTATGGGGCAGGGCGGAGACCCAGTACTTC. The entire variable domain, with the rest obtained from reference TRBV7-2 and TRBJ2-5, is as follows: GAGVSQSPSNKVTEKGKDVELRCDPISGHTALYWYRQSLGQGLEFLIYFQGNSAPDKSGLPSDRFSAERTGGSVSTLTIQRTQQEDSAVYLCASSLWGRAETQYFGPGTRLLVL.

This clonotype turned up a few times. This chain connects TRBV27 to TRBJ2-5, with 7 bases matching TRBD2. V lost 3 bases and J lost 4; bases outside the gene matches: 20. Germline-derived CDR1 and CDR2 are MNHEY and SMNVEV (reference sequence). CDR3 size: 19 residues. This chain's CDR3 is CASSFKAPTWREKGETQYF. The CDR3 region has the DNA TGTGCCAGCAGTTTCAAGGCTCCGACGTGGCGGGAGAAGGGAGAGACCCAGTACTTC.

The table lists this clonotype with many counts. The V call is TRBV29-1, the J call TRBJ2-4, with D unresolved. Per germline, CDR1 SQVTM and CDR2 ANQGSEA. V was pared by 6 bases and J by 2 bases, with 11 bases between. The CDR3 is 13 amino acids. In nucleotides, the CDR3 is TGCAGCGTCCGGACCTCCACCAAAAACATTCAGTACTTC. This translates into CSVRTSTKNIQYF.

The genes are TRBV4-1 and TRBJ1-2; a possible D gene is TRBD1 (5 bases). Trimming shortened V by 0 bases and J by 3 bases, and 11 bases separated the two germline ends. The CDR3 loop spans 15 amino acids. Germline V gives CDR1 MGHRA, CDR2 YSYEKL. The CDR3 spells CASSQDNTGDYGYTF. Here the CDR3 DNA reads TGCGCCAGCAGCCAAGATAACACGGGGGACTATGGCTACACCTTC.

This clonotype was observed a handful of times. The V gene is TRBV5-1, the J gene TRBJ2-7; 10 bases line up with TRBD1. Per germline, CDR1 SGHRS and CDR2 YFSETQ. Unmatched junction bases numbered 4, after V lost 2 bases and J lost 2 bases. This CDR3 has 15 amino acids. The CDR3 nucleotides are TGCGCCAGCAGCTTTCCAGGGACAGGGGCCTACGAGCAGTACTTC. Amino acid sequence: CASSFPGTGAYEQYF.

This clonotype has just a few counts. CDR3 protein: CSARGQGVGEKLFF. CDR3 in DNA: TGCAGTGCTAGAGGACAGGGAGTCGGTGAAAAACTGTTTTTT. This rearrangement joins TRBV20-1 to TRBJ1-4; TRBD1 matches 7 bases. The germline CDR1 and CDR2 sequences are DFQATT and SNEGSKA (reference sequence). The CDR3 covers 14 residues. V lost 1 base and J lost 7; bases outside the gene matches: 6.

This chain uses TRBV11-1 with TRBJ2-6, with TRBD2 matching over 14 bases. V shed 5 bases and J 1 base; nucleotides not matched to a gene: 7. The CDR3 loop spans 19 amino acids. CDR1 and CDR2 (germline): SGHAT, FQDESV (reference sequence). In DNA form, the CDR3 reads TGTGCCAGCAGCCGACAAGGACTAGCGGGAGGTTCTGGGGCCAACGTCCTGACTTTC. Its protein product is CASSRQGLAGGSGANVLTF. The full variable domain, in which reference TRBV11-1 and TRBJ2-6 provide the parts outside the CDR3, is EAEVAQSPRYKITEKSQAVAFWCDPISGHATLYWYRQILGQGPELLVQFQDESVVDDSQLPKDRFSAERLKGVDSTLKIQPAELGDSAMYLCASSRQGLAGGSGANVLTFGAGSRLTVL.

The chain uses TRBV20-1 and TRBJ1-4; the D gene is possibly TRBD1 (6 bases). Germline CDR1 reads DFQATT; CDR2 reads SNEGSKA (reference sequence). This CDR3 is 15 amino acids long. Trimming took off 3 bases at V and 4 bases at J, with 15 bases between the two ends. CDR3 DNA: TGCAGTGCTAGTTGGCAGGGGTTGGGTAATGAAAAACTGTTTTTT. As protein: CSASWQGLGNEKLFF.

This clonotype came up many times. V usage is TRBV29-1 and J usage is TRBJ2-6; D is undetermined. The CDR3 covers 16 residues. The germline gives CDR1 SQVTM, CDR2 ANQGSEA. With 1 base removed from V and 0 bases from J, the gap between germline ends came to 10 bases. CDR3 coding DNA: TGCAGCGTTGAAGGTGTGAGGACCTCTGGGGCCAACGTCCTGACTTTC. The encoded protein is CSVEGVRTSGANVLTF.

The gene calls are TRBV4-1 and TRBJ2-3; the match to TRBD2 covers 10 bases. There are 17 residues in the CDR3. Germline trimming cut 0 bases from V and 5 bases from J; bases unmatched to any gene: 8. Germline V CDR1 and CDR2: MGHRA, YSYEKL. CDR3 coding DNA: TGCGCCAGCAGCCAAGATTTAGAGCGGGGGGGCAGAGATACGCAGTATTTT. As protein: CASSQDLERGGRDTQYF.

This clonotype was counted only a few times. At one boundary the junction diverges from the germline segment, which might be a read error. V and J are TRBV6-5 and TRBJ2-7; D is possibly TRBD1 or TRBD2 (5 bases each). The CDR3 sequence is 14 residues long. CDR1 MNHEY and CDR2 SVGAGI come from the germline V gene. The CDR3 DNA sequence: TGTGCCAGCGGTTACCGGGACGGACTGGACGAGCAGTACTTC. Translating gives CASGYRDGLDEQYF.

The CDR3 is CASSMESEAFF. The CDR3 nucleotides read TGTGCCAGTAGTATGGAGTCAGAAGCTTTCTTT. V usage is TRBV19 and J usage is TRBJ1-1; D ambiguous. Per germline, CDR1 LNHDA and CDR2 SQIVND (reference sequence). The length of the CDR3 is 11 residues. Trimming left V 3 bases short and J 8 bases short, with 7 bases between.

This clonotype was picked up many times. The chain employs TRBV27 and TRBJ2-7, with TRBD1 identical over 7 bases. V was clipped by 2 bases and J by 0 bases; unmatched bases: 4. Per germline, CDR1 MNHEY and CDR2 SMNVEV (reference sequence). This CDR3 is 15 amino acids long. The chain's CDR3 is CASSLTGESSYEQYF. In nucleotides, the CDR3 is TGTGCCAGCAGTTTAACAGGGGAGAGCTCCTACGAGCAGTACTTC.

There are a few counts of this clonotype. The chain has TRBV7-2 and TRBJ2-1; D is uncertain. Germline CDR1 reads SGHTA; CDR2 reads FQGNSA. This CDR3 region has 13 residues. V lost 0 bases to trimming and J lost 3 bases, with 3 bases between them. This CDR3 is CASSLALYNEQFF. The CDR3 DNA follows: TGTGCCAGCAGCTTAGCGCTCTACAATGAGCAGTTCTTC.

The CDR3 is CSARETNTGELFF. CDR3 in DNA: TGCAGTGCTAGAGAAACGAACACCGGGGAGCTGTTTTTT. The gene calls are TRBV20-1 and TRBJ2-2; D not certain. Germline loops: CDR1 DFQATT, CDR2 SNEGSKA (reference sequence). V lost 0 bases to trimming and J lost 0 bases, with 2 bases between them. The CDR3 is 13 amino acids.

This rearrangement joins TRBV11-3 to TRBJ2-7, with D possibly matching TRBD2 (5 bases). CDR1 and CDR2 (germline): SGHNT, YENEEA. This CDR3 comprises 13 residues. V dropped 1 base and J dropped 6 bases, with 10 bases sitting between them. The CDR3 nucleotides read TGTGCCAGCAGCTTAGGGACGGGAAGCGAGCAGTACTTC. Its protein is CASSLGTGSEQYF.